This T cell receptor (beta chain) was observed in a study of blood T cells in healthy people across ages. This CDR3 region has 15 residues. Losses at the gene ends were 4 bases for V and 4 bases for J; bases not matched to a gene: 8. Germline V CDR1 and CDR2: SGHRS, YFSETQ. Using a J-beta primer mix together with a sample-barcoded 5' primer, a second PCR was run for roughly 7 to 11 cycles. The template-switch adaptor was a 5' adaptor with 12 random nucleotides. It tagged each cDNA molecule. TCRdb analysed the 5' RACE reads with MiXCR anew, one entry per CDR3 protein. The table has a few hundred thousand distinct CDR3 sequences, around 27% seen once. This clonotype was counted between two and nine times. The same specimen was also included in a second study, on T cells of mothers and their children. Per that study: Three healthy Caucasian mothers and their six children donated. Every mother supplied over 8 million TCR beta CDR3 reads and every child a few million. In related and unrelated pairs alike, thymic selection shapes TCR recombination output, with inherited differences minor.

The TCR originated in a boy aged 2-9 years in good health. The J gene is TRBJ2-5, the V gene TRBV5-1, with TRBD2 identical over 9 bases. Source material: blood. In nucleotides, the CDR3 is TGCGCCAGCAGCGCGGGACTAGCCGAGGGAGAGACCCAGTACTTC. This encodes CASSAGLAEGETQYF. Full variable domain (rest looked up from reference TRBV5-1 and TRBJ2-5): KAGVTQTPRYLIKTRGQQVTLSCSPISGHRSVSWYQQTPGQGLQFLFEYFSETQRNKGNFPGRFSGRQFSNSRSEMNVSTLELGDSALYLCASSAGLAEGETQYFGPGTRLLVL.